Shown below are 9 T cell receptor beta chains from a single sample sequenced in a study of blood T cell repertoires in COVID-19. The repertoire was sequenced with immunoSEQ multiplex PCR; TCRdb's copy has only in-frame clones and lacks some. The table includes roughly 380,000 clones, over 75% detected once. The sample taken for sequencing was PBMCs or T cells enriched from blood (not recorded which). The source is a man under 40 who had recovered from COVID-19.

V is TRBV7-6 and J is TRBJ1-3; no reliable D call. The CDR3 spans 15 residues. Germline V CDR1 and CDR2: SGHVS, FNYEAQ. V gave up 5 bases and J gave up 0 bases, with 11 bases separating them. The CDR3 nucleotides are TGTGCCAGCAGCCAGGAACCGTACTCTGGAAACACCATATATTTT. Translating it yields CASSQEPYSGNTIYF. The variable domain in full, completed from reference TRBV7-6 and TRBJ1-3, reads GAGVSQSPRYKVTKRGQDVALRCDPISGHVSLYWYRQALGQGPEFLTYFNYEAQQDKSGLPNDRFSAERPEGSISTLTIQRTEQRDSAMYRCASSQEPYSGNTIYFGEGSWLTVV.

The V gene is TRBV30, the J gene TRBJ1-2, with D possibly being TRBD1 (5 bases). The V gene lost 0 bases and the J gene lost 2 bases, with 16 bases spanning the gap. Germline V gene data show CDR1 as GTSNPN and CDR2 as SVGIG (reference sequence). The CDR3 covers 16 residues. The CDR3 coding sequence is TGTGCCTGGAGTGTTTCCTTAATGGGGCACAACTATGGCTACACCTTC. Protein sequence: CAWSVSLMGHNYGYTF. The complete variable domain, with remaining parts taken from reference TRBV30 and TRBJ1-2, reads SQTIHQWPATLVQPVGSPLSLECTVEGTSNPNLYWYRQAAGRGLQLLFYSVGIGQISSEVPQNLSASRPQDRQFILSSKKLLLSDSGFYLCAWSVSLMGHNYGYTFGSGTRLTVV.

The chain couples TRBV19 to TRBJ2-2, with D possibly being TRBD2 (6 bases). Germline loops: CDR1 LNHDA, CDR2 SQIVND (reference sequence). V lost 3 bases and J 4 bases, leaving 18 bases between the germline ends. This CDR3 is 17 amino acids long. This chain's CDR3 is CASSIHRLVSGTGELFF. For the CDR3, the DNA is TGTGCCAGTAGTATTCACAGACTAGTTTCAGGCACCGGGGAGCTGTTTTTT.

V gene TRBV15 combines with J gene TRBJ1-1; perhaps TRBD1 as D (5 bases). Between the trimmed V and J ends, which lost 5 bases and 6 bases, there was a span of 16 bases. This CDR3 is 14 amino acids long. Germline values: CDR1 LNHNV, CDR2 YYDKDF (reference sequence). CDR3 in DNA: TGTGCCACCAGCCCGGGGCGGGGGGGGGCTGAAGCTTTCTTT. Encoded protein: CATSPGRGGAEAFF.

This chain uses TRBV18 with TRBJ2-2; TRBD1 is a possible D gene (6 bases). The germline V gene has CDR1 KGHSH and CDR2 LQKENI. V shed 5 bases and J shed 1 base, with 8 bases lying between them. The CDR3 runs 14 residues. The chain's CDR3 is CASSRGQNTGELFF. The CDR3 region has the DNA TGTGCCAGCTCAAGGGGACAGAACACCGGGGAGCTGTTTTTT.

This chain links TRBV18 with TRBJ1-4, with TRBD1 as a possible D gene (5 bases). The V end was cut by 0 bases, the J end by 4 bases, with 12 bases between. CDR1 KGHSH and CDR2 LQKENI come from the germline V gene. CDR3 length equals 16 residues. The CDR3 loop reads CASSPPAGMGNEKLFF. The CDR3 DNA reads as TGTGCCAGCTCACCACCCGCAGGGATGGGTAATGAAAAACTGTTTTTT.

The chain has TRBV10-1 and TRBJ1-5; 7 bases line up with TRBD1. Per the germline V gene, CDR1 is WNHNN and CDR2 is SYGVQD (reference sequence). The CDR3 runs 15 residues. V shed 6 bases, J shed 4 bases, and the junction held 9 bases outside the gene matches. The CDR3 protein is CASRFRDSLNQPQHF. For the CDR3, the DNA is TGCGCCAGCAGATTCCGGGACAGCCTAAATCAGCCCCAGCATTTT.

This clone was counted once. The V and J genes are TRBV18 and TRBJ1-1; unclear D gene. The CDR3 runs 13 residues. The germline V gene has CDR1 KGHSH and CDR2 LQKENI. Trimming stripped 2 bases from V and 5 bases from J, with 9 bases between. CDR3 region: CASSPISLTEAFF. The CDR3 bases are TGTGCCAGCTCACCAATCAGTTTAACTGAAGCTTTCTTT.

The chain joins TRBV25-1 to TRBJ2-1, with TRBD2 matching 16 bases. Per germline, CDR1 MGHDK and CDR2 SYGVNS. The J segment lost 6 bases and the V segment lost 3 bases, leaving 5 bases of the junction unmatched. The CDR3 is made up of 17 amino acids. Here the CDR3 reads CASSEGLAGGLGNEQFF. As DNA, the CDR3 is TGTGCCAGCAGTGAGGGACTAGCGGGGGGGCTGGGCAATGAGCAGTTCTTC.